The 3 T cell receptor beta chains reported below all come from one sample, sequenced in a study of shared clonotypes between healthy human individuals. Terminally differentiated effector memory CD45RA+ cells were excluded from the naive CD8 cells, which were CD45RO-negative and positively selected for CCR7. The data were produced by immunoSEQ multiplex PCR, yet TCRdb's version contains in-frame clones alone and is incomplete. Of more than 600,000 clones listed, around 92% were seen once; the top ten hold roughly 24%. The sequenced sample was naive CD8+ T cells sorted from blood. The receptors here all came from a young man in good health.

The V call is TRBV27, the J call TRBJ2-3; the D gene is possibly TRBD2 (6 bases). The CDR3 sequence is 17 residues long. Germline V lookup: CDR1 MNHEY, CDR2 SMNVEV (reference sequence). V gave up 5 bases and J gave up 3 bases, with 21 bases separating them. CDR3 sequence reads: CASSITGPWRGTDTQYF. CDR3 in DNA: TGTGCCAGCAGTATTACCGGGCCGTGGCGGGGTACAGATACGCAGTATTTT.

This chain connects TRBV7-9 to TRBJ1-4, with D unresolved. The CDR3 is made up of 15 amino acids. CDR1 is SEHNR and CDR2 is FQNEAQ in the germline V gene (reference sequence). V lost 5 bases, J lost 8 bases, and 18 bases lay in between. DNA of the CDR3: TGTGCCAGCAGCCACACCGGCCAAGAACCAGAAAAACTGTTTTTT. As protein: CASSHTGQEPEKLFF.

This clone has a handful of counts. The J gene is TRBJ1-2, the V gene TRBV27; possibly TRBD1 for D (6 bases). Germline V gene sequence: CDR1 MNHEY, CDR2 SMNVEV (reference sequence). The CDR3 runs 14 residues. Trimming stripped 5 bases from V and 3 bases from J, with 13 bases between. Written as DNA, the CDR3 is TGTGCCAGCAGTCTGGTAGGGGGACACTATGGCTACACCTTC. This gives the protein CASSLVGGHYGYTF.